The 29 T cell receptor beta chains reported below all come from one sample, sequenced in a study of T cells in Graves' hyperthyroidism and ophthalmopathy. Amplification targeted TCR beta CDR3 regions from RNA transcripts. With the HTBI primer set, the TCR CDR3 went through a first round of RT-PCR. TCRdb itself ran the multiplex PCR reads through MiXCR, one entry per CDR3 protein. The table has about 300,000 distinct CDR3 sequences, roughly 15% seen once; the top ten hold roughly 7.9%. The specimen was blood. The receptors here all came from a woman aged 35 to 49 with Graves' hyperthyroidism.

This clonotype was recorded many times. This rearrangement joins TRBV11-2 to TRBJ2-1; the D gene is possibly TRBD2 (7 bases). This CDR3 region has 14 residues. Between the trimmed V and J ends, which lost 2 bases and 5 bases, there was a span of 10 bases. Germline V gene data show CDR1 as SGHAT and CDR2 as FQNNGV. The CDR3: CASSLLRGHNEQFF. DNA of the CDR3: TGTGCCAGCAGCTTATTGCGGGGGCACAATGAGCAGTTCTTC.

This clonotype appeared many times. This rearrangement joins TRBV11-2 to TRBJ1-1; D gene unclear. Trimming stripped 6 bases from V and 6 bases from J, with 17 bases between. Germline assignment: CDR1 SGHAT and CDR2 FQNNGV. CDR3 length: 14 amino acids. The CDR3 sequence is CASSPSVTGSEAFF. As DNA, the CDR3 is TGTGCCAGCAGTCCCAGCGTAACGGGTTCTGAAGCTTTCTTT.

The table lists this clonotype with many counts. The chain carries TRBV3-1 and TRBJ2-3; weak D call: TRBD2 (6 bases). Germline V lookup: CDR1 LGHDT, CDR2 YNNKEL (reference sequence). This CDR3 is built from 16 residues. The V gene lost 0 bases and the J gene lost 3 bases, with 13 bases spanning the gap. The CDR3 is CASSQDLGRRTDTQYF. DNA for the CDR3: TGTGCCAGCAGCCAAGATCTGGGGAGGCGGACAGATACGCAGTATTTT.

In its sample, this clonotype was seen many times. This chain uses TRBV3-1 with TRBJ2-5, with a weak D call TRBD1 (6 bases). The V and J ends lost 6 bases and 4 bases respectively, with 18 bases between them. The CDR3 is 15 amino acids. Germline CDR1 is LGHDT and CDR2 is YNNKEL (reference sequence). The CDR3 DNA reads TGTGCCAGCAGTCCATCAGGGGCGCGAGGAGAGACCCAGTACTTC. Translated: CASSPSGARGETQYF.

This clonotype came up a few times. The chain combines TRBV5-1 with TRBJ2-5; the D is unclear. V lost 3 bases and J 2 bases, leaving 8 bases between the germline ends. Germline CDR1 SGHRS, CDR2 YFSETQ. The CDR3 length is 13 residues. CDR3 protein: CASSYVEQETQYF. The CDR3 DNA follows: TGCGCCAGCAGCTATGTGGAGCAAGAGACCCAGTACTTC.

The chain combines TRBV10-3 with TRBJ2-3; D ambiguous. V was clipped by 4 bases and J by 0 bases, with 5 bases between them. The germline V gene encodes CDR1 ENHRY and CDR2 SYGVKD. The CDR3 loop spans 13 amino acids. The CDR3 sequence: CAISGDSTDTQYF. DNA of the CDR3: TGTGCCATCAGTGGCGACAGCACAGATACGCAGTATTTT.

This clonotype was counted between two and nine times. The CDR3 sequence: CASTQQGANTEAFF. In nucleotides, the CDR3 is TGTGCCAGCACCCAACAGGGGGCGAACACTGAAGCTTTCTTT. The genes are TRBV7-8 and TRBJ1-1, with TRBD1 matching over 9 bases. The germline gives CDR1 SGHVS, CDR2 FQNEAQ. The CDR3 loop spans 14 amino acids. V shed 7 bases and J 1 base; nucleotides not matched to a gene: 4. Full variable domain (remainder filled in from reference TRBV7-8 and TRBJ1-1): GAGVSQSPRYKVAKRGQDVALRCDPISGHVSLFWYQQALGQGPEFLTYFQNEAQLDKSGLPSDRFFAERPEGSVSTLKIQRTQQEDSAVYLCASTQQGANTEAFFGQGTRLTVV.

This clonotype was counted many times. The rearrangement links TRBV11-3 to TRBJ2-1; perhaps TRBD2 as D (5 bases). In germline, CDR1 is SGHNT, CDR2 YENEEA. V lost 5 bases and J lost 7, with 21 bases in between. The CDR3 has 16 residues. The CDR3, as DNA: TGTGCCAGCAGCCAGCTCGGGTGGGGAAGGAGGAATGAGCAGTTCTTC. This codes for CASSQLGWGRRNEQFF.

In its sample, this clonotype was seen a few times. This chain links TRBV20-1 with TRBJ2-5, with D possibly being TRBD1 (5 bases). The CDR3 loop spans 14 amino acids. Trimming shortened V by 0 bases and J by 5 bases, and 13 bases separated the two germline ends. Germline V gives CDR1 DFQATT, CDR2 SNEGSKA (reference sequence). The CDR3 DNA reads as TGCAGTGCTAGAGATGGCAGGGCAGGGGAGACCCAGTACTTC. Translation gives CSARDGRAGETQYF.

This clonotype was counted many times. V usage is TRBV6-5 and J usage is TRBJ2-7, with D possibly TRBD1 on 5 matching bases. Germline CDR1 reads MNHEY; CDR2 reads SVGAGI. The CDR3 is made up of 14 amino acids. V gave up 2 bases and J gave up 3 bases, with 11 bases separating them. CDR3 amino acids: CASSYEDKDYEQYF. The CDR3, as DNA: TGTGCCAGCAGTTACGAGGACAAAGACTACGAGCAGTACTTC.

In its sample, this clonotype was seen many times. CDR3 amino acids: CASSPRSQSGGNEQFF. DNA for the CDR3: TGTGCCAGCAGTCCCAGAAGTCAATCAGGGGGCAATGAGCAGTTCTTC. The J gene is TRBJ2-1, the V gene TRBV12-3 or TRBV12-4; 7 bases line up with TRBD1. The CDR3 consists of 16 residues. With 5 bases clipped from V and 6 bases from J, the junction kept 13 bases outside the gene matches.

This clonotype has at least ten counts. V is TRBV29-1 and J is TRBJ2-7, with a tentative D call TRBD2 (6 bases). V dropped 1 base and J dropped 3 bases, with 19 bases sitting between them. CDR3 length equals 16 residues. In germline, CDR1 is SQVTM, CDR2 ANQGSEA. CDR3 nucleotide sequence: TGCAGCGTTGAAGGCCATGGCAGCGGACTAAGCTACGAGCAGTACTTC. Encoded protein: CSVEGHGSGLSYEQYF.

There are many counts of this clonotype. The chain has TRBV2 and TRBJ2-7, with D possibly being TRBD1 or TRBD2 (6 bases each). Germline V gene lookup returns CDR1 SNHLY and CDR2 FYNNEI. This CDR3 has 14 amino acids. Trimming shortened V by 6 bases and J by 5 bases, and 17 bases separated the two germline ends. CDR3: CASSADRRANEQYF. CDR3 DNA sequence: TGTGCCAGCAGCGCTGACAGGAGGGCTAACGAGCAGTACTTC.

The chain carries TRBV12-3 or TRBV12-4 and TRBJ2-7; a weak D match, TRBD1 (6 bases). Between the trimmed V and J ends, which lost 1 base and 2 bases, there was a span of 9 bases. The CDR3 length is 14 residues. CDR3 protein: CASSLEGTTYEQYF. The DNA of the CDR3 is TGTGCCAGCAGTTTAGAAGGGACAACCTACGAGCAGTACTTC.

This clonotype was counted ten times or more. The rearrangement links TRBV30 to TRBJ1-6, with D tentatively TRBD1 (6 bases). The V end lost 6 bases, the J end lost 7 bases, and 13 bases lay between the germline ends. Looked up from germline, CDR1 is GTSNPN and CDR2 is SVGIG (reference sequence). The CDR3 is made up of 13 amino acids. The CDR3 DNA sequence: TGTGCCTGTTCAACAGGGCACAATTCACCCCTCCACTTT. It yields the protein CACSTGHNSPLHF.

This clonotype has a count of ten or more. The rearrangement joins TRBV2 to TRBJ2-3, with 8 bases fitting TRBD2. The CDR3 is 16 amino acids. V was clipped by 1 base and J by 5 bases; unmatched bases: 8. The germline CDR1 and CDR2 sequences are SNHLY and FYNNEI. In DNA form, the CDR3 reads TGTGCCAGCAGTGAAGACGGCCTAGCGGGCCTAGATACGCAGTATTTT. Its translation: CASSEDGLAGLDTQYF.

This clonotype was found many times. The V and J genes are TRBV6-2 or TRBV6-3 and TRBJ2-1; no clear D. The CDR3 runs 13 residues. The ends were cut back, 7 bases at V and 2 bases at J, with 9 bases in the middle. CDR1 MNHEY and CDR2 SVGEGT come from the germline V gene. The CDR3 DNA follows: TGTGCCAGCACTATAAGACCCTACAATGAGCAGTTCTTC. Amino acid sequence: CASTIRPYNEQFF.

This clonotype has at least ten counts. The chain combines TRBV20-1 with TRBJ1-4; D uncertain. CDR3 length: 14 residues. V was trimmed by 1 base and J by 3 bases, leaving 9 bases between them. CDR1 and CDR2 from the germline V gene are DFQATT and SNEGSKA (reference sequence). The CDR3 DNA sequence: TGCAGTGCTAGAGCGGCAGTTGCTAATGAAAAACTGTTTTTT. Translated: CSARAAVANEKLFF.

In this sample, this clonotype turned up many times. CDR3 sequence reads: CASSGRVLRDIQYF. The CDR3 DNA sequence: TGTGCCAGCTCGGGGCGGGTATTAAGGGACATTCAGTACTTC. The chain employs TRBV7-8 and TRBJ2-4; D could derive from TRBD1 or TRBD2 (5 bases each). V was shortened by 8 bases and J by 8 bases, with 19 bases between the two germline ends. This CDR3 comprises 14 residues. Germline V CDR1 and CDR2: SGHVS, FQNEAQ.

This rearrangement joins TRBV20-1 to TRBJ2-3; 9 nucleotides match TRBD1. Germline V gene sequence: CDR1 DFQATT, CDR2 SNEGSKA (reference sequence). This CDR3 spans 13 amino acids. Germline trimming cut 3 bases from V and 4 bases from J; bases unmatched to any gene: 2. The CDR3 region has the DNA TGCAGTGCTAGGAGACAGGGGGCAGATACGCAGTATTTT. Protein: CSARRQGADTQYF.

In this sample, this clonotype turned up many times. The DNA of the CDR3 is TGTGCCAGCAGCAATCGGCAGGGGGCAGATACGCAGTATTTT. Translated, it gives CASSNRQGADTQYF. The rearrangement joins TRBV7-3 to TRBJ2-3, with 7 positions matching TRBD1. The V segment lost 5 bases and the J segment 4 bases; nucleotides outside the gene matches: 6. This CDR3 is 14 amino acids long. In germline, CDR1 is SGHTA, CDR2 FQGTGA.

The chain joins TRBV30 to TRBJ2-5; D might be TRBD1 (6 bases). The V and J ends lost 1 base and 10 bases respectively, with 16 bases between them. This CDR3 spans 13 amino acids. Germline CDR1 is GTSNPN and CDR2 is SVGIG (reference sequence). The DNA of the CDR3 is TGTGCCTGGAGTGCCACCACAGGGTTTAGCCAGTACTTC. Its translation is CAWSATTGFSQYF.

There are a few counts of this clonotype. CDR3 sequence reads: CASSFNPDVYEQYF. CDR3 sequence (DNA): TGTGCCAGCAGCTTTAATCCAGATGTCTACGAGCAGTACTTC. The rearrangement uses TRBV5-5 and TRBJ2-7; D not resolved. Trimming cost V 2 bases and J 3 bases, with 12 bases left between them. The germline CDR1 and CDR2 sequences are SGHKS and YYEKEE (reference sequence). The CDR3 runs 14 residues.

This clonotype was seen many times. In DNA, the CDR3 is TGTGCCAGCAGCCATGGCAGCGGAGGACAGCTTTACAATGAGCAGTTCTTC. This sequence encodes CASSHGSGGQLYNEQFF. This sequence joins TRBV3-1 and TRBJ2-1; D may be TRBD1 (6 bases). Germline CDR1 is LGHDT and CDR2 is YNNKEL (reference sequence). The CDR3 is 17 residues long. V lost 3 bases, J lost 4 bases, and 19 bases lay in between.

This clonotype was counted only a few times. Being one base from a much bigger clone, this may be a read error. The final CDR3 position lacks the conserved phenylalanine or tryptophan, pointing to a likely read error. V and J are TRBV20-1 and TRBJ2-5; TRBD1 is a possible D gene (6 bases). The CDR3 spans 15 residues. The V and J ends lost 2 bases and 5 bases respectively, with 18 bases between them. Germline values: CDR1 DFQATT, CDR2 SNEGSKA (reference sequence). As DNA, the CDR3 is TGCAGTGCTAGACCGGGAACAGATAGGGGGGAGACCCAGTACATC. Translating it yields CSARPGTDRGETQYI.

This clonotype was detected ten times or more. The rearrangement joins TRBV2 to TRBJ1-6, with D perhaps TRBD1 (6 bases). The germline V gene has CDR1 SNHLY and CDR2 FYNNEI. V gave up 6 bases and J gave up 6 bases, with 9 bases separating them. This CDR3 region has 13 residues. CDR3 bases: TGTGCCAGCAGGTCGGACAGTAATTCACCCCTCCACTTT. Translation gives CASRSDSNSPLHF.

This clonotype was counted at least ten times. The rearrangement links TRBV20-1 to TRBJ2-5; 10 bases line up with TRBD2. CDR3 size: 14 residues. V lost 3 bases to trimming and J lost 7 bases; unmatched junction nucleotides: 8. CDR1 and CDR2 (germline): DFQATT, SNEGSKA (reference sequence). CDR3: CSASGTSVGGTQYF. Here the CDR3 DNA reads TGCAGTGCTAGCGGGACTAGCGTCGGGGGGACCCAGTACTTC.

A few counts support this clonotype. The V call is TRBV4-2, the J call TRBJ2-6, with D tentatively TRBD2 (6 bases). The CDR3 runs 18 residues. CDR1 and CDR2 (germline): LGHNA, YNFKEQ. Trimming cost V 3 bases and J 0 bases, with 15 bases left between them. CDR3: CASSQAGRRFSGANVLTF. DNA for the CDR3: TGTGCCAGCAGCCAGGCGGGACGCCGCTTCTCTGGGGCCAACGTCCTGACTTTC.

Many counts were recorded for this clonotype. The chain has TRBV20-1 and TRBJ2-5, with 12 bases lining up with TRBD2. Unmatched junction bases numbered 2, after V lost 5 bases and J lost 1 base. Germline V gene lookup returns CDR1 DFQATT and CDR2 SNEGSKA (reference sequence). The CDR3 contains 14 residues. The CDR3, as DNA: TGCAGTGCTGGGACTAGCGGGCCCCAAGAGACCCAGTACTTC. Protein product: CSAGTSGPQETQYF.